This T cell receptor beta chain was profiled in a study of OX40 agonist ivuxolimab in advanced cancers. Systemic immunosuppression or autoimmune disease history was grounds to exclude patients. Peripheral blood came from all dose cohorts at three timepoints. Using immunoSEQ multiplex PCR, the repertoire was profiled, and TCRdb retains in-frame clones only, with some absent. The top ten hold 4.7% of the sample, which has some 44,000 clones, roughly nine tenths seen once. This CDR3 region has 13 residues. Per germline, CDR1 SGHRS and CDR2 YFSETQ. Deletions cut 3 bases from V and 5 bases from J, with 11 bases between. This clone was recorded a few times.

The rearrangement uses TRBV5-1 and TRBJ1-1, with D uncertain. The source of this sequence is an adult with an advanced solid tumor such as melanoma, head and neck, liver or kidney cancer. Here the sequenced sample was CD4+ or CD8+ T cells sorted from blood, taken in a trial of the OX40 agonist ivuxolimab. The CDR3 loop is CASSSLSRTEAFF. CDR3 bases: TGCGCCAGCAGCTCTCTAAGTAGAACTGAAGCTTTCTTT. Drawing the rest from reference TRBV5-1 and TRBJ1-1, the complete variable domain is KAGVTQTPRYLIKTRGQQVTLSCSPISGHRSVSWYQQTPGQGLQFLFEYFSETQRNKGNFPGRFSGRQFSNSRSEMNVSTLELGDSALYLCASSSLSRTEAFFGQGTRLTVV.